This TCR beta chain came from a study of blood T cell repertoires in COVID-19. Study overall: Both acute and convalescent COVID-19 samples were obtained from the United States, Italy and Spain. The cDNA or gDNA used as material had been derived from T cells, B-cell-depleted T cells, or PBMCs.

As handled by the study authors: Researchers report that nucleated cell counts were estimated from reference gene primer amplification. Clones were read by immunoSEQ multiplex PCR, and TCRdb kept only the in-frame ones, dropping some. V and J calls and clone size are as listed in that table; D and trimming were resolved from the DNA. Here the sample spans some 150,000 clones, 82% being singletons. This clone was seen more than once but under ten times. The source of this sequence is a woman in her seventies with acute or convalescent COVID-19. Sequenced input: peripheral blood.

The CDR3 sequence: CASSQDIGLAGGPYNEQFF. The CDR3 bases are TGTGCCAGCAGCCAAGATATCGGACTAGCGGGGGGGCCCTACAATGAGCAGTTCTTC. The rearrangement uses TRBV3-1 (or the pseudogene TRBV3-2) and TRBJ2-1; 15 bases agree with TRBD2. This CDR3 has 19 amino acids. The V gene's germline CDR1 is LGHDT and CDR2 YNNKEL (reference sequence). Losses at the gene ends were 0 bases for V and 2 bases for J; bases not matched to a gene: 5.